This TCR beta chain was recovered during a study of human T cells and chemical hapten exposure. The sample's time point: pre-sensitization, week 0. Documented treatment: therapeutic diphenylcyclopropenone sensitization with weekly scalp DPC. This CDR3 contains 15 residues. The germline V gene encodes CDR1 SGHTA and CDR2 FQGNSA. With V trimmed by 1 base and J by 4 bases, 3 bases remained unmatched. One entry per CDR3 protein, called by TCRdb with MiXCR from the RACE reads. The table shows 300,000 to 400,000 distinct CDR3 sequences, with around 5.5% occurring only once. The source material was whole blood, sampled in connection with sensitization to the hapten diphenylcyclopropenone (DPC). The rearrangement uses TRBV7-2 and TRBJ2-5; 10 nucleotides line up with TRBD2. This clonotype was obtained from a woman aged 45 to 65 with alopecia areata. Some clones in this sample may be carry-over from other donors' samples. CDR3 sequence reads: CASSLVLAGRETQYF. In DNA form, the CDR3 reads TGTGCCAGCAGCTTAGTACTAGCGGGAAGAGAGACCCAGTACTTC. The full variable domain, rest sourced from reference TRBV7-2 and TRBJ2-5, is GAGVSQSPSNKVTEKGKDVELRCDPISGHTALYWYRQSLGQGLEFLIYFQGNSAPDKSGLPSDRFSAERTGGSVSTLTIQRTQQEDSAVYLCASSLVLAGRETQYFGPGTRLLVL.